This TCR beta chain is drawn from a study of T-cell memory formation after mild COVID-19. Barcoded TCR alpha and TCR beta cDNA libraries with UMIs came from 5'RACE using constant-segment primers. TCRdb re-called the 5' RACE reads through MiXCR, storing one row per CDR3 protein. Among fewer than 450,000 distinct CDR3 sequences, 24% were seen once, and the ten largest hold around 8.7%. This clonotype turned up a few times. The V gene's germline CDR1 is SGHRS and CDR2 YFSETQ. J was trimmed by 2 bases and V by 4 bases; bases with no gene match: 5. The CDR3 is 14 amino acids. This receptor was obtained from an adult woman who had mild COVID-19 (a few samples of this study predate the infection). Cell type and time point are not known. Input material: PBMCs or a T cell subset sorted from them (not recorded which). This chain links TRBV5-1 with TRBJ2-5; 7 bases are a match to TRBD2. Written as DNA, the CDR3 is TGCGCCAGCAGCGCTGGGGGGGGGCAAGAGACCCAGTACTTC. Amino acid sequence: CASSAGGGQETQYF.